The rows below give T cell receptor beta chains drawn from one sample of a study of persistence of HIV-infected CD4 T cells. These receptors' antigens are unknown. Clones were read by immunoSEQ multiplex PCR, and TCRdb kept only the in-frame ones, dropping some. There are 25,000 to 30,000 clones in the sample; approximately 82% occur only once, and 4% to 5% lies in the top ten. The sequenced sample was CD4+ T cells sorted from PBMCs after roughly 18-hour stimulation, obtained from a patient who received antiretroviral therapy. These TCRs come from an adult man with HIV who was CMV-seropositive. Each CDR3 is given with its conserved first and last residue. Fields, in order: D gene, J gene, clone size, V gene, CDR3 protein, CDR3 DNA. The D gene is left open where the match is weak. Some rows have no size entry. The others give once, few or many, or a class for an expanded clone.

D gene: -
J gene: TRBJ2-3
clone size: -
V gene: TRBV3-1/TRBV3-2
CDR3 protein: CASSQRGSDTQYF
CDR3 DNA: TGTGCCAGCAGCCAGCGGGGCTCAGATACGCAGTATTTT

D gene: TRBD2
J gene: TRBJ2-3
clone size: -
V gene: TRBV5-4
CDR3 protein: CASSFSLAGNGGQYF
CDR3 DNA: TGTGCCAGCAGCTTTAGTCTAGCGGGGAACGGAGGGCAGTATTTT

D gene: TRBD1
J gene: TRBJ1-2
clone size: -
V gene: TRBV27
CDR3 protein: CASSLGGQRAYGYTF
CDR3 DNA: TGTGCCAGCAGTTTAGGGGGACAGCGCGCATATGGCTACACCTTC

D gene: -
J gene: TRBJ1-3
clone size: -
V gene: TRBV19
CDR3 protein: CASSSTGNTIYF
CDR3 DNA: TGTGCCAGTAGTTCGACTGGAAACACCATATATTTT

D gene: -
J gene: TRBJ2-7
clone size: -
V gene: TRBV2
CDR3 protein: CASRAQGGAYEQYF
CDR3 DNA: TGTGCCAGCAGGGCCCAGGGGGGCGCCTACGAGCAGTACTTC

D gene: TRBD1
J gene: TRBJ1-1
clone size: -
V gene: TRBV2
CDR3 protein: CASRDRGSNTEAFF
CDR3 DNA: TGTGCCAGCAGAGACAGGGGTTCCAACACTGAAGCTTTCTTT

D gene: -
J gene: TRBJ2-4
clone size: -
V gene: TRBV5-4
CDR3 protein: CASSLREQNIQYF
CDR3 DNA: TGTGCCAGCAGCCTACGGGAGCAAAACATTCAGTACTTC

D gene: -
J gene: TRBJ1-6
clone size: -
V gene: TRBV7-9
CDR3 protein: CASGGRDPYNSPLHF
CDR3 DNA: TGTGCCAGCGGAGGACGGGACCCCTATAATTCACCCCTCCACTTT

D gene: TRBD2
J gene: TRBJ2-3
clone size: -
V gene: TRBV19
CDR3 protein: CASRAGPSLSTDTQYF
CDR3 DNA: TGTGCCAGCAGAGCGGGGCCCAGCCTCAGCACAGATACGCAGTATTTT

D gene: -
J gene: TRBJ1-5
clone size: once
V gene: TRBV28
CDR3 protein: CASTTMRQPQHF
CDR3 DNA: TGTGCCAGCACGACCATGAGGCAGCCCCAGCATTTT

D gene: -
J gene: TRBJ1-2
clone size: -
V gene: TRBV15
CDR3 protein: CATSREATTGLRGYTF
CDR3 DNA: TGTGCCACCAGCAGAGAGGCAACGACGGGTCTGCGTGGCTACACCTTC

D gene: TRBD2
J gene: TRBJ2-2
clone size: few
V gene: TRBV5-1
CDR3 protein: CASSFPSGTGELFF
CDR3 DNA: TGCGCCAGCAGCTTTCCTAGCGGCACCGGGGAGCTGTTTTTT

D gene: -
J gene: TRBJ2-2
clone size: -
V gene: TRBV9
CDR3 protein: CASSVGQEGTAATGELFF
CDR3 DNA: TGTGCCAGCAGCGTAGGCCAGGAGGGGACCGCAGCCACCGGGGAGCTGTTTTTT

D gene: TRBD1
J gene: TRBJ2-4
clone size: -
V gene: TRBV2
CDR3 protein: CASSEGQGVRNIQYF
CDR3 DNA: TGTGCCAGCAGTGAAGGGCAGGGGGTAAGAAACATTCAGTACTTC

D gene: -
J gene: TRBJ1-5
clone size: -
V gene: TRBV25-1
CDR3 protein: CASSEPGGHQPQHF
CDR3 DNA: TGTGCCAGCAGTGAACCCGGGGGGCATCAGCCCCAGCATTTT

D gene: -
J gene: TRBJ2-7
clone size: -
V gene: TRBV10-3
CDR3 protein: CAISRTANYEQYF
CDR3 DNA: TGTGCCATCAGTCGGACAGCTAACTACGAGCAGTACTTC

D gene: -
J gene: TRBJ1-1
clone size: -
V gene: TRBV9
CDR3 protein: CASSLTGDEAFF
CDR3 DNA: TGTGCCAGCAGCCTTACGGGGGATGAAGCTTTCTTT

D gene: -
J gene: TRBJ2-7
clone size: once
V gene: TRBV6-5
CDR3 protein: CASRRQVEAYEQYF
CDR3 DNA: TGTGCCAGCAGAAGACAGGTTGAGGCCTACGAGCAGTACTTC

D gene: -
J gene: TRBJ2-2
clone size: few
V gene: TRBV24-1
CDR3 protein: CATSDAPGRYTGELFF
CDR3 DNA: TGTGCCACCAGTGACGCCCCGGGACGGTACACCGGGGAGCTGTTTTTT

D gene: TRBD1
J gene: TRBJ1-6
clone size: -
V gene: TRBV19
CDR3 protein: CASSVTGTGPSPLHF
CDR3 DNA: TGTGCCAGTAGTGTTACCGGGACAGGGCCTTCACCCCTCCACTTT

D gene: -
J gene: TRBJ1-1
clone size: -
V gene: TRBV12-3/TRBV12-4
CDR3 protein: CASSLPDEAFF
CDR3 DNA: TGTGCCAGCAGTTTACCGGATGAAGCTTTCTTT

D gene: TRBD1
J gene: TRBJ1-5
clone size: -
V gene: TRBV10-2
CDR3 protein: CASSDPPQGGQPQHF
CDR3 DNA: TGCGCCAGCAGTGATCCCCCGCAGGGGGGACAGCCCCAGCATTTT

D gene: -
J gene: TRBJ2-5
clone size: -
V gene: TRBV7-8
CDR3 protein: CASSFSTVGETQYF
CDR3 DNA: TGTGCCAGCAGCTTCTCGACAGTGGGTGAGACCCAGTACTTC

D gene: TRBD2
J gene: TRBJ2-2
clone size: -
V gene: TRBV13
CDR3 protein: CASSLGLNPERGWTGELFF
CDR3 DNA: TGTGCCAGCAGCTTAGGCCTAAATCCAGAGCGGGGATGGACCGGGGAGCTGTTTTTT

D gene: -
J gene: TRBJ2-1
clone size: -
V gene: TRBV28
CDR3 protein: CASSLRLNEQFF
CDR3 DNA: TGTGCCAGCAGTTTACGCCTAAATGAGCAGTTCTTC

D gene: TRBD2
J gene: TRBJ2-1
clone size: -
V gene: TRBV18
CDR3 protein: CASSPGGGYNEQFF
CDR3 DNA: TGTGCCAGCTCACCAGGGGGGGGCTACAATGAGCAGTTCTTC

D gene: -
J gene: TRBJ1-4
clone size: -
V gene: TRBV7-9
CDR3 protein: CASSLLTGTNEKLFF
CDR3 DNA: TGTGCCAGCAGCCTACTTACAGGGACTAATGAAAAACTGTTTTTT

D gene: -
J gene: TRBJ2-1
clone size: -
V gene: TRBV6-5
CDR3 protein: CASMRGYNEQFF
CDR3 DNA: TGTGCCAGCATGAGAGGCTACAATGAGCAGTTCTTC

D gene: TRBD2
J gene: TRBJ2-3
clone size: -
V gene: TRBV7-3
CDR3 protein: CASSLRRGGADTQYF
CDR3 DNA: TGTGCCAGCAGCTTAAGGCGGGGGGGCGCCGATACGCAGTATTTT

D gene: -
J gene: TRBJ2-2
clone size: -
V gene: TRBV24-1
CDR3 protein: CATSDPPDGDGELFF
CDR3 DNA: TGTGCCACCAGTGATCCACCGGACGGGGACGGGGAGCTGTTTTTT

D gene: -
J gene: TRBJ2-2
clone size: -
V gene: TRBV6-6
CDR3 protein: CASSSYTGELFF
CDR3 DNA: TGTGCCAGCAGTTCGTACACCGGGGAGCTGTTTTTT

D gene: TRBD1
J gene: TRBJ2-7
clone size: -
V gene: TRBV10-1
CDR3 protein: CASSRTGNYEQYF
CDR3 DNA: TGCGCCAGCAGCCGGACAGGGAACTACGAGCAGTACTTC

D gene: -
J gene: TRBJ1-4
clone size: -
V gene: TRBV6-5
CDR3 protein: CASSWSSGEKLFF
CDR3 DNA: TGTGCCAGCAGTTGGTCATCGGGTGAAAAACTGTTTTTT

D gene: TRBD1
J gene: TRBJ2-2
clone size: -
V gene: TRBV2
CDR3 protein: CASSVDRGHGTGELFF
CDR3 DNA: TGTGCCAGCAGTGTGGATAGGGGGCACGGAACCGGGGAGCTGTTTTTT

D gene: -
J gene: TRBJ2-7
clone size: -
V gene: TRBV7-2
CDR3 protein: CASSLRPTATYEQYF
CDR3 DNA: TGTGCCAGCAGCTTAAGGCCCACCGCCACCTACGAGCAGTACTTC

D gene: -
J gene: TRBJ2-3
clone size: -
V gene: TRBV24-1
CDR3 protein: CATSGDPRTDTQYF
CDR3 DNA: TGTGCCACCAGTGGGGACCCGCGCACAGATACGCAGTATTTT

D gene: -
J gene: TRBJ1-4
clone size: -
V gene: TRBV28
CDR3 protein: CASSTVTGRNEKLFF
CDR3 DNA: TGTGCCAGCAGTACCGTGACAGGAAGGAATGAAAAACTGTTTTTT

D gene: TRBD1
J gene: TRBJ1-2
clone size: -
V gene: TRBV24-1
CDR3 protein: CATSDPLDRDGDGYTF
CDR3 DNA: TGTGCCACCAGTGACCCATTGGACAGGGACGGAGATGGCTACACCTTC

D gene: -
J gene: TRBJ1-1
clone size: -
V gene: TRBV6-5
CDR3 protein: CASSRVTPRGRRAFF
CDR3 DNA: TGTGCCAGCAGTCGAGTTACCCCCAGAGGGCGAAGAGCTTTCTTT

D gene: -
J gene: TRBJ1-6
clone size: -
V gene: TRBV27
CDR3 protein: CASSFVARSYNSPLHF
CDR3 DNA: TGTGCCAGCAGTTTTGTCGCGAGGTCCTATAATTCACCCCTCCACTTT

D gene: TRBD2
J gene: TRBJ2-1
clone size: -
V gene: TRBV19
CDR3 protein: CASSAVAGYNEQFF
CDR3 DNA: TGTGCCAGTAGCGCTGTAGCGGGTTACAATGAGCAGTTCTTC

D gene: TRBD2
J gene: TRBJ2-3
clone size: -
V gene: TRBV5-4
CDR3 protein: CASSLVGQLAGGRRDTQYF
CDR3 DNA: TGTGCCAGCAGCTTGGTAGGCCAATTAGCGGGGGGGCGCCGAGATACGCAGTATTTT

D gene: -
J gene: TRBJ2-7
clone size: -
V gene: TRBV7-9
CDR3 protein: CASSSGVIYEQYF
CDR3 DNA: TGTGCCAGCAGCTCAGGGGTCATCTACGAGCAGTACTTC